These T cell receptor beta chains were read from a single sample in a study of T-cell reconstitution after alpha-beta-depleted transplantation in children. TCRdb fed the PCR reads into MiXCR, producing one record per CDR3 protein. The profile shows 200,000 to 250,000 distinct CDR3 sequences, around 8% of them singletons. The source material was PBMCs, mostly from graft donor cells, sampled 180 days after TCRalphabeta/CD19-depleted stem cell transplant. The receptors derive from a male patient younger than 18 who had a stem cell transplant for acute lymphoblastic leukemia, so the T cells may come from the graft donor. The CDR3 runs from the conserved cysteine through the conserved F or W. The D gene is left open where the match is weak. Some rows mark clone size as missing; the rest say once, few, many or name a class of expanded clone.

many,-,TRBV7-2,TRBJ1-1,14,TGTGCCAGCAGCCCGGGACGTCTGAACACTGAAGCTTTCTTT,CASSPGRLNTEAFF
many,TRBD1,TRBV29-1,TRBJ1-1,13,TGCAGCGTTGAGGAGACAGGGGGGACTGAAGCTTTCTTT,CSVEETGGTEAFF
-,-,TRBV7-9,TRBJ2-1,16,TGTGCCAGCAGCTTTGCGCGGGGTGTTGGGTTCAATGAGCAGTTCTTC,CASSFARGVGFNEQFF
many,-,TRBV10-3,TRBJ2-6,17,TGTGCCATCAGCGGCCCAGGCTCGAGCTCTGGGGCCAACGTCCTGACTTTC,CAISGPGSSSGANVLTF
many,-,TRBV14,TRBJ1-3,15,TGTGCCAGCAGCCAAGATCGGATCTCTGGAAACACCATATATTTT,CASSQDRISGNTIYF
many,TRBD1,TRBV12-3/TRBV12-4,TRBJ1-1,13,TGTGCCAGCAGCGCAGGACAGGGTAACGAAGCTTTCTTT,CASSAGQGNEAFF
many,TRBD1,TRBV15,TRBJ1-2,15,TGTGCCACCAGCGGAGGACAGGGGGCCTACTATGGCTACACCTTC,CATSGGQGAYYGYTF
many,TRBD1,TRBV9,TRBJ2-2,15,TGTGCCAGCAGCCACCGGGACAGGGGCACCGGGGAGCTGTTTTTT,CASSHRDRGTGELFF
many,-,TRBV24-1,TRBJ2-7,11,TGTGCCACCAGTGACCGCTACGAGCAGTACTTC,CATSDRYEQYF
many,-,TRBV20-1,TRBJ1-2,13,TGCAGTGCTAGAGAGGGGGGGTCCTATGGCTACACCTTC,CSAREGGSYGYTF
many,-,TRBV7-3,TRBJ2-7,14,TGTGCCAGCAGCTCCCAAAGGGGGATTGGTGAGCAGTACTTC,CASSSQRGIGEQYF